Following are 21 T cell receptor beta chains from one sample sequenced in a study of glioma-infiltrating T cells. The iRepertoire nested amplicon-rescue multiplex PCR amplified TCR alpha and beta CDR3s from RNA. From the multiplex PCR reads, TCRdb called clonotypes with MiXCR, one entry per CDR3 protein. The sample includes 100,000 to 150,000 distinct CDR3 sequences, 20% to 25% seen only once; the top ten take around 15%. Material for sequencing was glioma tissue, nonneoplastic brain tissue, or PBMCs (not recorded which). These TCRs come from a human donor with low-grade glioma or glioblastoma, undergoing nonglioma brain surgery, or in good health (not recorded which).

The chain couples TRBV7-6 to TRBJ2-3, with D uncertain. V shed 3 bases and J shed 0 bases, with 13 bases lying between them. The CDR3 runs 16 residues. Germline V gene data show CDR1 as SGHVS and CDR2 as FNYEAQ. The CDR3 reads CASSLVDSPSTDTQYF. CDR3 bases: TGTGCCAGCAGCTTGGTGGATTCACCTAGCACAGATACGCAGTATTTT.

This clonotype was detected ten times or more. V usage is TRBV18 and J usage is TRBJ2-2, with 8 bases fitting TRBD1. The CDR3 has 16 amino acids. Germline values: CDR1 KGHSH, CDR2 LQKENI. With 2 bases clipped from V and 5 bases from J, the junction kept 7 bases outside the gene matches. The CDR3 nucleotides read TGTGCCAGCTCACCAACCGGACAGGGAAGGACCGGGGAGCTGTTTTTT. It codes for CASSPTGQGRTGELFF.

This clonotype has ten or more counts. CDR3 DNA: TGTGCCAGCAGCTTGGCTCTGTATGCCTACGAGCAGTACTTC. The encoded protein is CASSLALYAYEQYF. This rearrangement joins TRBV5-5 to TRBJ2-7; D ambiguous. This CDR3 contains 14 residues. The germline V gene has CDR1 SGHKS and CDR2 YYEKEE (reference sequence). The V end lost 0 bases, the J end lost 2 bases, and 9 bases lay between the germline ends.

This clonotype was seen at least ten times. The V and J genes are TRBV7-2 and TRBJ2-3, with TRBD2 identical over 16 bases. The CDR3 contains 14 residues. Germline CDR1 reads SGHTA; CDR2 reads FQGNSA. Germline trimming cut 4 bases from V and 9 bases from J; bases unmatched to any gene: 1. CDR3 amino acids: CASSSGLAGGTQYF. The CDR3 bases are TGTGCCAGCAGCTCGGGACTAGCGGGAGGGACGCAGTATTTT.

This clonotype was counted many times. This chain connects TRBV7-2 to TRBJ2-1; D is possibly TRBD2 (6 bases). V was cut by 6 bases and J by 0 bases, with 12 bases left in between. From germline, CDR1 is SGHTA and CDR2 FQGNSA. The CDR3 spans 15 residues. The CDR3 is CASSPRGSSYNEQFF. In DNA form, the CDR3 reads TGTGCCAGCAGTCCTCGGGGGAGCTCCTACAATGAGCAGTTCTTC.

This clonotype has ten or more counts. A junction boundary mismatches the germline segment, possibly from a read error. The chain recombines TRBV10-3 with TRBJ2-7; the D is unclear. The CDR3 sequence is 15 residues long. Looked up from germline, CDR1 is ENHRY and CDR2 is SYGVKD. CDR3 coding DNA: TGTGCCATCAGCGAGTCCCTCTCTCTCTCCTACGAGCAGTACTTC. Protein product: CAISESLSLSYEQYF.

As to this clonotype: This may stem from a read error, because a much larger clone lies one nucleotide away. This chain joins TRBV6-1 and TRBJ2-3, with 8 bases fitting TRBD1. Per the germline V gene, CDR1 is MNHNS and CDR2 is SASEGT. V lost 6 bases to trimming and J lost 0 bases; unmatched junction nucleotides: 5. The CDR3 totals 15 residues. The CDR3 DNA is TGTGCCAGCAGGGGGACAGGTCCTAGCACAGATACGCAGTATTTT. Amino acids: CASRGTGPSTDTQYF.

Points on this clonotype: This may come from a read error, since a much larger clone is one base off. The rearrangement uses TRBV2 and TRBJ2-1, with D perhaps matching TRBD1 (6 bases). Per germline, CDR1 SNHLY and CDR2 FYNNEI. The V and J ends lost 10 bases and 5 bases respectively, with 24 bases between them. This CDR3 is built from 16 residues. The CDR3 sequence: CANAHTPATGNNEQFF. The CDR3 bases are TGTGCCAACGCTCACACGCCCGCAACAGGGAACAATGAGCAGTTCTTC.

This clonotype has a count of ten or more. The rearrangement uses TRBV3-1 and TRBJ2-5; no definite D call. The V end lost 3 bases, the J end lost 5 bases, and 10 bases lay between the germline ends. This CDR3 comprises 13 residues. Germline assignment: CDR1 LGHDT and CDR2 YNNKEL (reference sequence). Here the CDR3 reads CASSHGARETQYF. The CDR3 DNA sequence: TGTGCCAGCAGCCATGGAGCGAGGGAGACCCAGTACTTC.

Many counts were recorded for this clonotype. The V call is TRBV7-6, the J call TRBJ2-7, with 12 bases identical to TRBD2. V was pared by 3 bases and J by 6 bases, with 6 bases of the junction left unmatched. CDR3 size: 15 residues. Germline V gene sequence: CDR1 SGHVS, CDR2 FNYEAQ. The CDR3 reads CASSFGLAGFAEQYF. The DNA of the CDR3 is TGTGCCAGCAGCTTTGGACTAGCGGGATTTGCCGAGCAGTACTTC.

The chain has TRBV19 and TRBJ2-1, with D unclear. V shed 4 bases and J shed 7 bases, with 11 bases lying between them. Germline V lookup: CDR1 LNHDA, CDR2 SQIVND (reference sequence). The CDR3 has 13 residues. Here the CDR3 reads CASSTLRLNEQFF. The CDR3 DNA is TGTGCCAGTAGTACTCTCCGGTTGAATGAGCAGTTCTTC.

This clonotype was seen repeatedly, ten times or more. The CDR3 sequence is CASSLGRVQPQHF. The CDR3 bases are TGTGCCAGCAGTTTAGGTAGGGTTCAGCCCCAGCATTTT. The chain joins TRBV28 to TRBJ1-5; the D is unclear. This CDR3 comprises 13 residues. Germline loops: CDR1 MDHEN, CDR2 SYDVKM. V was shortened by 2 bases and J by 6 bases, with 8 bases between the two germline ends. Based on the CDR3 plus reference TRBV28 and TRBJ1-5, the full variable domain is DVKVTQSSRYLVKRTGEKVFLECVQDMDHENMFWYRQDPGLGLRLIYFSYDVKMKEKGDIPEGYSVSREKKERFSLILESASTNQTSMYLCASSLGRVQPQHFGDGTRLSIL.

With regard to this clonotype: A much more abundant neighbour one base away suggests this may be a read error. The CDR3 nucleotides are TGTGCCAGCAGTTCCCCTTGGGAGACCCAGTACTTC. Amino acids: CASSSPWETQYF. The chain recombines TRBV7-2 with TRBJ2-5; D gene uncertain. The V gene lost 6 bases and the J gene lost 5 bases, with 10 bases spanning the gap. The CDR3 sequence is 12 residues long. Germline V CDR1 and CDR2: SGHTA, FQGNSA.

This clonotype was detected only a few times. The rearrangement uses TRBV19 and TRBJ2-7, with D possibly being TRBD1 or TRBD2 (5 bases each). Between the trimmed V and J ends, which lost 0 bases and 5 bases, there was a span of 14 bases. CDR1 LNHDA and CDR2 SQIVND come from the germline V gene (reference sequence). The CDR3 loop spans 15 amino acids. For the CDR3, the DNA is TGTGCCAGTAGTATAGATGGGACCGGGTGGAACGAGCAGTACTTC. Amino acid sequence: CASSIDGTGWNEQYF.

There are many counts of this clonotype. This sequence joins TRBV6-1 and TRBJ2-3; D is unresolved. V was clipped by 7 bases and J by 2 bases, with 13 bases between them. Per germline, CDR1 MNHNS and CDR2 SASEGT. The CDR3 has 14 amino acids. Here the CDR3 reads CASKNGLSTDTQYF. The CDR3 DNA reads TGTGCCAGCAAAAACGGGCTATCCACAGATACGCAGTATTTT.

The chain has TRBV30 and TRBJ1-1; tentatively, D is TRBD1 (5 bases). The CDR3 loop spans 12 amino acids. The V gene lost 5 bases and the J gene lost 2 bases, with 9 bases spanning the gap. Germline CDR1 reads GTSNPN; CDR2 reads SVGIG (reference sequence). CDR3: CAWGDGNTEAFF. The DNA for the CDR3 is TGTGCCTGGGGGGACGGAAACACTGAAGCTTTCTTT.

This chain uses TRBV11-2 with TRBJ2-2, with 7 positions matching TRBD1. This CDR3 contains 14 residues. Unmatched junction bases numbered 5, after V lost 4 bases and J lost 6 bases. Germline CDR1 SGHAT, CDR2 FQNNGV. In DNA, the CDR3 is TGTGCCAGCAGCTCAACAGGGGACGCCGGGGAGCTGTTTTTT. Protein: CASSSTGDAGELFF.

With respect to this clonotype: This may come from a read error, since a much larger clone is one base off. Likely a read error: the CDR3 ends without its conserved phenylalanine or tryptophan. The V and J genes are TRBV19 and TRBJ1-1, with D perhaps TRBD1 (6 bases). Trimming removed 8 bases at V and 1 base at J, with 17 bases between. The CDR3 runs to 15 residues. The germline CDR1 and CDR2 sequences are LNHDA and SQIVND (reference sequence). This CDR3 is CASSPLGARNTEAFS. The CDR3 nucleotides are TGTGCCAGTTCGCCTCTGGGGGCAAGGAACACTGAAGCTTTCTCT.

Concerning this clonotype itself: This clone may be a read error of a much larger clone one base away. The chain recombines TRBV7-3 with TRBJ2-1, with TRBD2 identical over 11 bases. CDR3 size: 16 residues. Looked up from germline, CDR1 is SGHTA and CDR2 is FQGTGA. V lost 3 bases to trimming and J lost 4 bases; unmatched junction nucleotides: 5. The CDR3 DNA reads as TGTGCCAGCAGCTTGGCCACTAGCGGGAGTTACAATGAGCAGTTCTTC. Translated, it gives CASSLATSGSYNEQFF.

Concerning this clonotype itself: A much larger clone differs from this one at a single base, so this may be a read error. The V call is TRBV4-1, the J call TRBJ1-2; no definite D call. The CDR3 contains 15 residues. Germline V gene lookup returns CDR1 MGHRA and CDR2 YSYEKL. The V end lost 0 bases, the J end lost 7 bases, and 15 bases lay between the germline ends. DNA of the CDR3: TGCGCCAGCAGCCAAGAGGCAGGATCCTCATGTGGCTACACCTTC. This codes for CASSQEAGSSCGYTF.

The chain couples TRBV14 to TRBJ2-1, with 8 bases lining up with TRBD2. The germline CDR1 and CDR2 sequences are SGHDN and FVKESK. CDR3 length: 15 residues. V trimming: 5 bases; J trimming: 3 bases; junction bases outside the gene matches: 6. CDR3 in DNA: TGTGCCAGCAGCGAAAGCGGGAGTGGCTACAATGAGCAGTTCTTC. Protein: CASSESGSGYNEQFF. Complete variable domain (other parts from reference TRBV14 and TRBJ2-1): EAGVTQFPSHSVIEKGQTVTLRCDPISGHDNLYWYRRVMGKEIKFLLHFVKESKQDESGMPNNRFLAERTGGTYSTLKVQPAELEDSGVYFCASSESGSGYNEQFFGPGTRLTVL.